Listed below are T cell receptor beta chains from one sample, sequenced in a study of control samples from healthy donors and cancer patients. Assay: immunoSEQ multiplex PCR; the TCRdb copy retains only in-frame clones and omits some. The table includes under 450,000 clones, around 90% detected once. The material sequenced was PBMCs. Every receptor here comes from a middle-aged man with head and neck cancer. Each CDR3 is given with its conserved first and last residue. A D gene is named only where the DNA matches it firmly. A clone size is listed for some rows: how often the clone was seen (once, few, many), or a class if it is expanded.

d_gene	j_gene	v_gene	abundance	CDR3aa	CDR3nt
TRBD2	TRBJ2-5	TRBV10-2	once	CASSEFGGGFATQYF	TGCGCCAGCAGTGAGTTTGGGGGGGGGTTCGCGACCCAGTACTTC
TRBD2	TRBJ2-7	TRBV28	-	CASSPLAEIAYEQYF	TGTGCCAGCAGCCCCCTAGCGGAGATTGCCTACGAGCAGTACTTC
-	TRBJ2-1	TRBV3-1/TRBV3-2	-	CASSLADGEQFF	TGTGCCAGCAGCCTAGCGGACGGTGAGCAGTTCTTC
-	TRBJ1-2	TRBV28	-	CASSTGPSGNGYTF	TGTGCCAGCAGTACCGGACCCTCCGGCAACGGCTACACCTTC
-	TRBJ1-3	TRBV3-1/TRBV3-2	-	CASSPEFSGNTIYF	TGTGCCAGCAGCCCCGAGTTCTCTGGAAACACCATATATTTT
-	TRBJ1-2	TRBV30	-	CAWSVISGPLNYGYTF	TGTGCCTGGAGTGTCATCTCGGGCCCCCTGAACTATGGCTACACCTTC
-	TRBJ1-5	TRBV6-5	-	CASSYSGDTGQPQHF	TGTGCCAGCAGTTACTCGGGGGACACGGGTCAGCCCCAGCATTTT
-	TRBJ1-1	TRBV7-2	-	CASSSVGTPNTEAFF	TGTGCCAGCAGCTCCGTCGGGACACCGAACACTGAAGCTTTCTTT
-	TRBJ1-2	TRBV4-3	few	CASSQGAGRGVNGYTF	TGCGCCAGCAGCCAAGGGGCAGGCAGGGGTGTCAATGGCTACACCTTC
-	TRBJ2-1	TRBV7-2	-	CASRFTRERALDEQFF	TGTGCCAGCAGGTTTACCCGGGAGAGGGCCCTGGATGAGCAGTTCTTC
-	TRBJ1-6	TRBV6-4	-	CASSDSGEPGSPLHF	TGTGCCAGCAGTGACTCGGGGGAACCGGGGTCACCCCTCCACTTT
TRBD2	TRBJ2-3	TRBV7-8	-	CASSITSGVTTDTQYF	TGTGCCAGCAGCATCACTAGCGGGGTTACCACAGATACGCAGTATTTT
-	TRBJ1-1	TRBV7-2	few	CASSFSGRTEAFF	TGTGCCAGCAGCTTCTCGGGTCGTACTGAAGCTTTCTTT
TRBD1	TRBJ2-7	TRBV5-6	-	CASSLAPGQGSHEQYF	TGTGCCAGCAGCTTGGCGCCCGGACAGGGATCCCACGAGCAGTACTTC
TRBD2	TRBJ2-7	TRBV28	-	CASSTGTSGGSEQYF	TGTGCCAGCAGCACCGGGACTAGCGGGGGAAGCGAGCAGTACTTC
TRBD2	TRBJ2-1	TRBV2	-	CASTYSSGIYNEQFF	TGTGCCAGCACCTACTCTAGCGGGATCTACAATGAGCAGTTCTTC
-	TRBJ1-4	TRBV30	-	CAWSPATNEKLFF	TGTGCCTGGAGCCCCGCGACTAATGAAAAACTGTTTTTT
-	TRBJ1-2	TRBV5-5	-	CASSSIGLGQIGIF	TGTGCCAGCAGCTCGATCGGCCTAGGACAGATTGGAATCTTC
TRBD1	TRBJ1-1	TRBV7-9	-	CASSPPGDRLNTEAFF	TGTGCCAGCAGCCCCCCGGGGGACAGGTTAAACACTGAAGCTTTCTTT
TRBD2	TRBJ2-1	TRBV15	once	CATSRDRTSGRLYNEQFF	TGTGCCACCAGCAGAGATCGGACTAGCGGGAGACTCTACAATGAGCAGTTCTTC
-	TRBJ1-5	TRBV19	-	CASSIWDNYSNQPQHF	TGTGCCAGTAGTATCTGGGACAACTATAGCAATCAGCCCCAGCATTTT
TRBD1	TRBJ1-1	TRBV27	-	CASSVDRANTEAFF	TGTGCCAGCAGTGTGGACAGGGCAAACACTGAAGCTTTCTTT
TRBD1	TRBJ2-3	TRBV28	-	CASIRGQGKVEVSDTQYF	TGTGCCAGCATAAGGGGACAGGGAAAGGTTGAGGTTTCAGATACGCAGTATTTT
TRBD1	TRBJ2-1	TRBV28	-	CASSPRRDRANNEQFF	TGTGCCAGCAGTCCGAGGAGGGACAGGGCTAACAATGAGCAGTTCTTC
TRBD1	TRBJ1-1	TRBV5-1	-	CASSQGQGAGTEAFF	TGCGCCAGCAGCCAAGGACAGGGGGCGGGAACTGAAGCTTTCTTT
TRBD1	TRBJ2-7	TRBV30	once	CAWDRGHGHEQYF	TGTGCCTGGGACAGGGGGCACGGCCACGAGCAGTACTTC
-	TRBJ1-5	TRBV11-2	-	CASSRGLDQPQHF	TGTGCCAGCAGTCGGGGGCTCGATCAGCCCCAGCATTTT
TRBD1	TRBJ2-7	TRBV3-1/TRBV3-2	few	CASSIRDRGAEQYF	TGTGCCAGCAGCATACGGGACAGGGGGGCCGAGCAGTACTTC
TRBD1	TRBJ1-1	TRBV6-6	-	CASAGDPGGRVEAFF	TGTGCCAGCGCGGGTGATCCAGGGGGAAGGGTTGAAGCTTTCTTT
TRBD1	TRBJ1-5	TRBV9	once	CASSPTGGGQPQHF	TGTGCCAGCAGCCCGACAGGGGGCGGGCAGCCCCAGCATTTT
TRBD1	TRBJ1-1	TRBV6-1	-	CASSERQGNTEAFF	TGTGCCAGCAGTGAAAGACAGGGGAACACTGAAGCTTTCTTT
-	TRBJ2-2	TRBV9	-	CASSAPGSGELFF	TGTGCCAGCAGCGCCCCCGGTTCGGGGGAGCTGTTTTTT
-	TRBJ1-4	TRBV5-1	-	CASSLEAQGSTNEKLFF	TGCGCCAGCAGCTTGGAGGCCCAGGGATCAACTAATGAAAAACTGTTTTTT